What follows is one T cell receptor (beta chain) and its context. These data are taken from a study of technical replicates of blood from several donors. Profiled with immunoSEQ multiplex PCR; TCRdb holds only in-frame clones, not every one. The repertoire holds fewer than 95,000 clones, with approximately 94% as singletons. The CDR3 has 18 amino acids. Germline V gene data show CDR1 as SGDLS and CDR2 as YYNGEE. The junction had 16 bases not matched to a gene; V was cut back by 6 bases and J by 3 bases. What was sequenced was T cells isolated from PBMCs. This receptor was identified in a human donor in good health. This chain links TRBV9 with TRBJ2-1, with TRBD1 identical over 9 bases. This CDR3 reads CASTREGQGPQGYNEQFF. The CDR3 DNA reads TGTGCCAGCACCAGGGAGGGACAGGGCCCCCAGGGCTACAATGAGCAGTTCTTC. The variable domain in full, completed from reference TRBV9 and TRBJ2-1, reads DSGVTQTPKHLITATGQRVTLRCSPRSGDLSVYWYQQSLDQGLQFLIQYYNGEERAKGNILERFSAQQFPDLHSELNLSSLELGDSALYFCASTREGQGPQGYNEQFFGPGTRLTVL.